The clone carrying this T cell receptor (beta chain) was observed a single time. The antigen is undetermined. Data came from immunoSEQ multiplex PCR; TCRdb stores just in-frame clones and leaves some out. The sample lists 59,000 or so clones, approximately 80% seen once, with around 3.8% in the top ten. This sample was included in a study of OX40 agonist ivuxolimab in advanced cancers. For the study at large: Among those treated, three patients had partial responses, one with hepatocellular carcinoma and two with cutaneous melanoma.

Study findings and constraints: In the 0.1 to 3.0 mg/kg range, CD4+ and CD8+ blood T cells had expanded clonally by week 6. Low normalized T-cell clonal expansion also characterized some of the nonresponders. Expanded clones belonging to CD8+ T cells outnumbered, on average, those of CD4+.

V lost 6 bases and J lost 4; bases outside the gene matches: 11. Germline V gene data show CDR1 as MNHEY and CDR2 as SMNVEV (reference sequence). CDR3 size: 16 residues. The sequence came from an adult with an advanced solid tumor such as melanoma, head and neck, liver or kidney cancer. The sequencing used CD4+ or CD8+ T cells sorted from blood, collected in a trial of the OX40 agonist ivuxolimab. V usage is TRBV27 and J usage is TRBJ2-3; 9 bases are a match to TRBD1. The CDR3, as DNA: TGTGCCAGCAGCTGGGCGGGACAGGGTCCCCCAGATACGCAGTATTTT. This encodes CASSWAGQGPPDTQYF.